Listed below are T cell receptor beta chains from one sample, sequenced in a study of glioma-infiltrating T cells after dendritic cell vaccination. Data came from immunoSEQ multiplex PCR; TCRdb stores just in-frame clones and leaves some out. This table holds roughly 100,000 clones, roughly 81% found once. Sequenced material: blood, taken before dendritic cell vaccination. The receptors were sampled from a human donor with glioblastoma. Both conserved end residues are part of each CDR3. Fields, in order: J gene, V gene, CDR3 protein.

j_call: TRBJ2-3
v_call: TRBV19
cdr3_aa: CASSIRDRSGGDTQYF

j_call: TRBJ2-3
v_call: TRBV6-6
cdr3_aa: CASTYRPRGDTQYF

j_call: TRBJ1-4
v_call: TRBV4-3
cdr3_aa: CASSQDFSPQVWEKLFF

j_call: TRBJ1-1
v_call: TRBV11-1
cdr3_aa: CASSLAGVDTEAFF

j_call: TRBJ2-5
v_call: TRBV30
cdr3_aa: CAWSLIGLAQGNQYF

j_call: TRBJ1-5
v_call: TRBV7-2
cdr3_aa: CASSTGGGRGQPQHF

j_call: TRBJ1-2
v_call: TRBV29-1
cdr3_aa: CSVPDRGDGYTF

j_call: TRBJ2-7
v_call: TRBV5-1
cdr3_aa: CASSPTGMVAYEQYF

j_call: TRBJ2-3
v_call: TRBV5-1
cdr3_aa: CASSLAGVPDTQYF

j_call: TRBJ2-3
v_call: TRBV4-3
cdr3_aa: CASSQDRGRAVTDTQYF

j_call: TRBJ1-2
v_call: TRBV6-6
cdr3_aa: CASRPGTGDLYGYTF

j_call: TRBJ2-3
v_call: TRBV5-4
cdr3_aa: CASSPPTSGGALNTQYF

j_call: TRBJ1-2
v_call: TRBV18
cdr3_aa: CASSRSDRGNGYTF

j_call: TRBJ2-2
v_call: TRBV5-1
cdr3_aa: CASSFGPSGTGELFF

j_call: TRBJ2-7
v_call: TRBV7-2
cdr3_aa: CASSTRQGPYEQYF

j_call: TRBJ1-2
v_call: TRBV5-6
cdr3_aa: CASSLGSNYGYTF

j_call: TRBJ1-6
v_call: TRBV4-1
cdr3_aa: CASSQVDDRVYSPLHF

j_call: TRBJ2-1
v_call: TRBV7-6
cdr3_aa: CASSLEPDRAYNEQFF

j_call: TRBJ2-3
v_call: TRBV5-1
cdr3_aa: CASSFREFSSTDTQYF

j_call: TRBJ2-2
v_call: TRBV6-4
cdr3_aa: CASSDRGNTGELFF

j_call: TRBJ1-1
v_call: TRBV7-6
cdr3_aa: CASSLAWGTEGEAFF

j_call: TRBJ1-1
v_call: TRBV19
cdr3_aa: CASSPRQENTEAFF

j_call: TRBJ1-1
v_call: TRBV5-1
cdr3_aa: CASSLVWGEDTEAFF

j_call: TRBJ1-1
v_call: TRBV7-9
cdr3_aa: CASRNTGPNTEAFF

j_call: TRBJ2-7
v_call: TRBV7-9
cdr3_aa: CASSTRDNSYEQYF